Below are 4 T cell receptor beta chains sequenced from a single sample in a study of shared clonotypes between healthy human individuals. Assay used: immunoSEQ multiplex PCR; TCRdb lists only in-frame clones, some missing. The sample records 530,000 or so clones, 75% to 80% being singletons. The sequencing sample was made of PBMCs. The receptors stem from a woman aged 40 to 50 in good health. Some clones in this sample may be carry-over from other donors' samples.

J is TRBJ1-2 and V is TRBV28; D is ambiguous. The germline CDR1 and CDR2 sequences are MDHEN and SYDVKM. Deletions cut 3 bases from V and 9 bases from J, with 14 bases between. This CDR3 is built from 13 residues. As DNA, the CDR3 is TGTGCCAGCAGTTTTAGAGGGTTAGTTAGCTACACCTTC. Protein product: CASSFRGLVSYTF.

V gene TRBV10-2 combines with J gene TRBJ2-3, with TRBD2 matching over 11 bases. Per germline, CDR1 WSHSY and CDR2 SAAADI. V shed 4 bases and J 0 bases; nucleotides not matched to a gene: 3. The CDR3 extends over 16 amino acids. CDR3 amino acids: CASSGRTSGSTDTQYF. For the CDR3, the DNA is TGCGCCAGCAGTGGCCGGACTAGCGGGAGCACAGATACGCAGTATTTT.

The chain carries TRBV28 and TRBJ2-7; 8 bases map to TRBD1. V lost 3 bases, J lost 5 bases, and 3 bases stayed unmatched. Germline values: CDR1 MDHEN, CDR2 SYDVKM. This CDR3 comprises 13 residues. CDR3 nucleotides: TGTGCCAGCAGTTTGGGACAGGTAAACGAGCAGTACTTC. Its translation: CASSLGQVNEQYF.

This rearrangement joins TRBV5-4 to TRBJ2-7; D is possibly TRBD1 (6 bases). This CDR3 contains 15 residues. V lost 4 bases and J 3 bases, leaving 17 bases between the germline ends. CDR1 SGHNT and CDR2 YYREEE come from the germline V gene (reference sequence). The DNA of the CDR3 is TGTGCCAGCAGCCCGGGGACCAGGGGTGTCTACGAGCAGTACTTC. Translating it yields CASSPGTRGVYEQYF.